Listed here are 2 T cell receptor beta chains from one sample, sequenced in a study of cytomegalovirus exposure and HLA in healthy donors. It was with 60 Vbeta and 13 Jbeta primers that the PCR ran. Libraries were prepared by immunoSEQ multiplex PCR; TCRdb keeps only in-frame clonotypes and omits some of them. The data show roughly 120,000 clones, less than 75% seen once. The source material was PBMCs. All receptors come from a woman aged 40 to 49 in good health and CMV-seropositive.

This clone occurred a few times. The CDR3 spells CASHTTGLYNYGYTF. The CDR3 coding sequence is TGTGCCAGTCACACGACAGGGCTCTATAACTATGGCTACACCTTC. The gene calls are TRBV6-5 and TRBJ1-2; 7 positions agree with TRBD1. Germline values: CDR1 MNHEY, CDR2 SVGAGI. CDR3 length: 15 amino acids. After removal of 9 bases from V and 1 base from J, the junction contained 11 bases not matched to a gene.

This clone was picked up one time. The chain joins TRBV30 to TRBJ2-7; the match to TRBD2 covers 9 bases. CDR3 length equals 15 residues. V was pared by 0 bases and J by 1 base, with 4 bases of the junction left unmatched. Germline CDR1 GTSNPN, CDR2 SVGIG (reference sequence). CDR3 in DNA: TGTGCCTGGAGTGTACGCGGGGGGGAATCCTACGAGCAGTACTTC. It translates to CAWSVRGGESYEQYF. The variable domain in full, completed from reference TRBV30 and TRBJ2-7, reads SQTIHQWPATLVQPVGSPLSLECTVEGTSNPNLYWYRQAAGRGLQLLFYSVGIGQISSEVPQNLSASRPQDRQFILSSKKLLLSDSGFYLCAWSVRGGESYEQYFGPGTRLTVT.